The 17 T cell receptor beta chains below all came from one sample that was sequenced in a study of cytomegalovirus exposure and HLA in healthy donors (dated by TCRdb to the late 2010s). The library was produced with the immunoSEQ multiplex PCR assay. A mixture of 60 forward primers for TCR Vbeta segments and 13 reverse primers for TCR Jbeta segments was used in the multiplex PCR. The source is immuneACCESS, and TCRdb retained only in-frame sequences with V and J called. Part of the clones is not carried over; for the studies checked, unresolved V genes explain less than half of this, and the remainder is unexplained. For this sample there are approximately 180,000 clones; about 12% appear just once. The ten most abundant clones make up over 6.5% of the sample. Source material: PBMCs. The receptors shown here come from a man in his fifties or sixties in good health and CMV-seropositive.

This clone was observed a handful of times. V and J are TRBV19 and TRBJ1-1; D is perhaps TRBD1 (5 bases). V lost 0 bases and J lost 0, with 11 bases in between. Germline CDR1 LNHDA, CDR2 SQIVND (reference sequence). The CDR3 has 16 amino acids. CDR3 DNA: TGTGCCAGTAGTATAGATGGGGCGATATTGAACACTGAAGCTTTCTTT. Translated: CASSIDGAILNTEAFF.

About this clone itself: Additional DNA sequences in this sample encode the identical CDR3. This chain links TRBV6-5 with TRBJ1-5, with TRBD1 matching 8 bases. This CDR3 spans 14 amino acids. V lost 5 bases and J lost 4; bases outside the gene matches: 4. CDR1 is MNHEY, CDR2 SVGAGI, per germline. CDR3 coding DNA: TGTGCCAGCAGTCCCGACAGGGGAAATCAGCCCCAGCATTTT. It translates to CASSPDRGNQPQHF.

The sample holds a few counts of this clone. The rearrangement links TRBV13 to TRBJ1-6; no reliable D call. The CDR3 is 14 residues long. Germline V gives CDR1 PRHDT, CDR2 FYEKMQ (reference sequence). V was clipped by 6 bases and J by 1 base, with 7 bases between them. DNA of the CDR3: TGTGCCAGCAGTTCGGGGTCCTATAATTCACCCCTCCACTTT. Protein product: CASSSGSYNSPLHF.

This chain links TRBV10-2 with TRBJ2-3, with D perhaps matching TRBD1 (5 bases). CDR3 size: 13 residues. Trimming removed 6 bases at V and 0 bases at J, with 7 bases between. Germline assignment: CDR1 WSHSY and CDR2 SAAADI. In DNA, the CDR3 is TGCGCCAGCAGGTCAGGGAGCACAGATACGCAGTATTTT. Protein: CASRSGSTDTQYF.

This clone has only a few counts. V is TRBV28 and J is TRBJ2-7; D is possibly TRBD2 (6 bases). The CDR3 spans 13 residues. Trimming took off 10 bases at V and 7 bases at J, with 20 bases between the two ends. Germline CDR1 MDHEN, CDR2 SYDVKM. CDR3 protein: CAIHKRERGEQYF. The CDR3 DNA reads as TGTGCCATTCATAAACGAGAACGGGGGGAGCAGTACTTC.

J is TRBJ1-6 and V is TRBV6-5; 7 positions match TRBD1. The CDR3 loop spans 13 amino acids. The germline V gene encodes CDR1 MNHEY and CDR2 SVGAGI. After removal of 9 bases from V and 7 bases from J, the junction contained 6 bases not matched to a gene. The CDR3 spells CASADRINSPLHF. The CDR3 nucleotides read TGTGCCAGTGCGGACAGGATCAATTCACCCCTCCACTTT.

The J gene is TRBJ1-5, the V gene TRBV28, with D perhaps matching TRBD1 (5 bases). The CDR3 length is 14 residues. Germline V gene data show CDR1 as MDHEN and CDR2 as SYDVKM. Between the trimmed V and J ends, which lost 7 bases and 7 bases, there was a span of 17 bases. CDR3 nucleotide sequence: TGTGCCAGCACTTGGGACGGGACTGGGCAGCCCCAGCATTTT. Encoded protein: CASTWDGTGQPQHF.

This clone came up a few times. CDR3 protein: CASSISRRGQGNTIYF. CDR3 sequence (DNA): TGTGCCAGTAGTATCTCGCGGAGGGGGCAAGGAAACACCATATATTTT. The rearrangement links TRBV19 to TRBJ1-3; TRBD1 agrees at 7 bases. The CDR3 is made up of 16 amino acids. The J segment lost 4 bases and the V segment lost 3 bases, leaving 9 bases of the junction unmatched. Germline values: CDR1 LNHDA, CDR2 SQIVND (reference sequence).

The table lists this clone with a few counts. J is TRBJ2-7 and V is TRBV28, with a possible D match to TRBD2 (5 bases). CDR3 length: 15 amino acids. Germline CDR1 is MDHEN and CDR2 is SYDVKM. V lost 5 bases and J lost 9, with 23 bases in between. The CDR3 region has the DNA TGTGCCAGCAGTGCAAAAGTTTTAGGACTCTCCTTGCAGTACTTC. Amino acids: CASSAKVLGLSLQYF. Supplemented by reference TRBV28 and TRBJ2-7, the full variable domain reads DVKVTQSSRYLVKRTGEKVFLECVQDMDHENMFWYRQDPGLGLRLIYFSYDVKMKEKGDIPEGYSVSREKKERFSLILESASTNQTSMYLCASSAKVLGLSLQYFGPGTRLTVT.

Only a few counts were recorded for this clone. The J gene is TRBJ1-1, the V gene TRBV11-3; D perhaps matches TRBD1 (5 bases). The CDR3 runs 13 residues. The V end was cut by 7 bases, the J end by 11 bases, with 20 bases between. Germline assignment: CDR1 SGHNT and CDR2 YENEEA. The CDR3 sequence: CASTSGLPKAAFF. CDR3 DNA sequence: TGTGCCAGCACCTCAGGGCTACCGAAGGCTGCTTTCTTT.

The chain uses TRBV27 and TRBJ1-2; TRBD1 aligns across 7 bases. V lost 7 bases, J lost 8 bases, and 16 bases stayed unmatched. The germline V gene has CDR1 MNHEY and CDR2 SMNVEV (reference sequence). The CDR3 consists of 15 residues. Here the CDR3 DNA reads TGTGCCAGCAATAAAGAGCCAACAGGGGCGCACGGCTACACCTTC. Its protein is CASNKEPTGAHGYTF.

This clone has just a few counts. The sample holds other DNA sequences that translate to the same CDR3. The gene calls are TRBV13 and TRBJ1-3; D is perhaps TRBD1 (6 bases). CDR1 is PRHDT, CDR2 FYEKMQ, per germline (reference sequence). V was shortened by 4 bases and J by 5 bases, with 15 bases between the two germline ends. CDR3 length: 15 residues. CDR3 loop: CASSSSGTGRNTIYF. CDR3 in DNA: TGTGCCAGCAGCTCATCCGGAACAGGGAGAAACACCATATATTTT.

The table lists this clone with a few counts. The chain is built from TRBV4-3 and TRBJ1-5, with 7 positions matching TRBD1. Germline assignment: CDR1 LGHNA and CDR2 YSLEER. CDR3 length: 16 amino acids. The V gene end was trimmed by 5 bases and the J gene end by 4 bases; junction bases not matched to a gene: 11. CDR3 coding DNA: TGCGCCAGCAGCTTGAGAGTCGGGGACAGTAATCAGCCCCAGCATTTT. As protein: CASSLRVGDSNQPQHF.

In this sample, this clone turned up a few times. The chain links TRBV28 to TRBJ2-7, with D tentatively TRBD2 (7 bases). The V end lost 2 bases, the J end lost 6 bases, and 11 bases lay between the germline ends. Germline values: CDR1 MDHEN, CDR2 SYDVKM. The CDR3 runs to 13 residues. CDR3 residues: CASSLTGGSEQYV. The CDR3 region has the DNA TGTGCCAGCAGTTTAACGGGGGGCAGCGAGCAGTACGTC.

The CDR3 reads CASSFPGTGGNTEAFF. Here the CDR3 DNA reads TGTGCCAGCAGCTTCCCAGGGACAGGGGGGAACACTGAAGCTTTCTTT. J is TRBJ1-1 and V is TRBV7-9, with 11 bases aligning to TRBD1. CDR1 is SEHNR and CDR2 is FQNEAQ in the germline V gene (reference sequence). CDR3 length equals 16 residues. The ends lost 3 bases at V and 1 base at J; junction bases unmatched: 4.

The V call is TRBV7-9, the J call TRBJ2-1; no clear D. CDR1 and CDR2 (germline): SEHNR, FQNEAQ (reference sequence). The V end was cut by 6 bases, the J end by 7 bases, with 22 bases between. The CDR3 consists of 16 residues. CDR3 nucleotide sequence: TGTGCCAGCAGTGCTCGGCAATCACTCGGGTCGAATGAGCAGTTCTTC. This encodes CASSARQSLGSNEQFF.

The chain is built from TRBV10-3 and TRBJ1-5; D call uncertain. Germline V gene sequence: CDR1 ENHRY, CDR2 SYGVKD. V was cut by 8 bases and J by 5 bases, with 13 bases left in between. CDR3 length: 13 residues. As DNA, the CDR3 is TGTGCCATCGGCAGTTCGACTGATCAGCCCCAGCATTTT. This translates into CAIGSSTDQPQHF.